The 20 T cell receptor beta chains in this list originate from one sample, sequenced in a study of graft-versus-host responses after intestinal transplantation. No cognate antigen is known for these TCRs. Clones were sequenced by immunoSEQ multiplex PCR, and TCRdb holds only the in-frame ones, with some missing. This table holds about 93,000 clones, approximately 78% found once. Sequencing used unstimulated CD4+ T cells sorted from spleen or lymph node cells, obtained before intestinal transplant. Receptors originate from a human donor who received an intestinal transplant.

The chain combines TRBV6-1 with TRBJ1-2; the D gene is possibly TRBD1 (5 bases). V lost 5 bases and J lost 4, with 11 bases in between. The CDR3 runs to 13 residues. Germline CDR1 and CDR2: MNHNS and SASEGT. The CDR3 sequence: CASSLQVIYGYTF. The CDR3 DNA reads TGTGCCAGCAGTTTACAGGTGATCTATGGCTACACCTTC.

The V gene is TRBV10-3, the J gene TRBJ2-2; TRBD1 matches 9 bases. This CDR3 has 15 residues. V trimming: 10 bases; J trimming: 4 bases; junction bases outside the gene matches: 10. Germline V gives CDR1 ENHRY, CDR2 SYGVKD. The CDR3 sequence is CATGQGLAGTGELFF. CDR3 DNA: TGTGCCACGGGACAGGGCCTCGCTGGCACCGGGGAGCTGTTTTTT.

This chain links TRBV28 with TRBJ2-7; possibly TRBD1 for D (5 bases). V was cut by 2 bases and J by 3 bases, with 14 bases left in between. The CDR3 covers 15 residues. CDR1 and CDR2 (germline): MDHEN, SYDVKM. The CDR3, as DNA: TGTGCCAGCAGTTTACCCTTGACAGCCAACTACGAGCAGTACTTC. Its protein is CASSLPLTANYEQYF.

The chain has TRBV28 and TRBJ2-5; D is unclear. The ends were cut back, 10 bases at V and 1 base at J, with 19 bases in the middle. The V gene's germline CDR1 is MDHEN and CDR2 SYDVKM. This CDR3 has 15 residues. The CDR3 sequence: CAIHNPRRRQETQYF. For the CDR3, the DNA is TGTGCCATCCACAATCCCCGGCGGCGCCAAGAGACCCAGTACTTC.

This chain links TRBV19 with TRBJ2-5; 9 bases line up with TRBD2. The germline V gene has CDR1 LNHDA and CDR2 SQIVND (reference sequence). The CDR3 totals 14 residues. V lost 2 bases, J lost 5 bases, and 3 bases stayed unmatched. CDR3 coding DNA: TGTGCCAGTAGTATACTAGCGGGATCGGAGACCCAGTACTTC. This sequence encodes CASSILAGSETQYF.

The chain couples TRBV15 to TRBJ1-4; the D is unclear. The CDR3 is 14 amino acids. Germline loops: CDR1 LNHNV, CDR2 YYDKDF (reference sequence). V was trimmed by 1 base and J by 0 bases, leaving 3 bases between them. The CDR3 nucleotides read TGTGCCACCAGCAGAGCAGCAACTAATGAAAAACTGTTTTTT. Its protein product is CATSRAATNEKLFF.

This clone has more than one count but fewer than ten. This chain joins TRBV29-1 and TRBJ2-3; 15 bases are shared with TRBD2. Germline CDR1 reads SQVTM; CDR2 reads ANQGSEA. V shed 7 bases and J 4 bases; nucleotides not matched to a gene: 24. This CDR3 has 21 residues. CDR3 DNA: TGCAGCGCTATAACTACTAGACGCGGACTAGCGGGGGGGCCAGGGGCAGATACGCAGTATTTT. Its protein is CSAITTRRGLAGGPGADTQYF.

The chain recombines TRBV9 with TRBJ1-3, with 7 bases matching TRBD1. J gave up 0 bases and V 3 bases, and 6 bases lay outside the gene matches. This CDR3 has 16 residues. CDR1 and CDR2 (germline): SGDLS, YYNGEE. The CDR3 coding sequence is TGTGCCAGCAGCGACAGGGGAGGAGCCTCTGGAAACACCATATATTTT. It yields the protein CASSDRGGASGNTIYF. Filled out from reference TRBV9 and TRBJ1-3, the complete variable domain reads DSGVTQTPKHLITATGQRVTLRCSPRSGDLSVYWYQQSLDQGLQFLIQYYNGEERAKGNILERFSAQQFPDLHSELNLSSLELGDSALYFCASSDRGGASGNTIYFGEGSWLTVV.

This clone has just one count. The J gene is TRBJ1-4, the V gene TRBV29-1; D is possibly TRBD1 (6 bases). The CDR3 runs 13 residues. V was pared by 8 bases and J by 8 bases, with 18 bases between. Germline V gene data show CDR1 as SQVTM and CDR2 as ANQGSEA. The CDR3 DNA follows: TGCAGCTTCGTCGGGGGGCGAGGGGAAAAACTGTTTTTT. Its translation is CSFVGGRGEKLFF.

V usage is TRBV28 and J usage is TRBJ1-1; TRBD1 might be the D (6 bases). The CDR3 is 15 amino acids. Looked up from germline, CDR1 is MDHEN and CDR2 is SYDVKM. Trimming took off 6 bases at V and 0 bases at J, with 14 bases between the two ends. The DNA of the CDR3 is TGTGCCAGCAGGACGACCGGGACAATGAACACTGAAGCTTTCTTT. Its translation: CASRTTGTMNTEAFF.

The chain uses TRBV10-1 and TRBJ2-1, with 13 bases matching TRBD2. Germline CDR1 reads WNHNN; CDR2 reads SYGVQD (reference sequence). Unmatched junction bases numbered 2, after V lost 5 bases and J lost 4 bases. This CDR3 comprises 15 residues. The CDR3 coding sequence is TGCGCCAGCAGTACTAGCGGGAGGGTTTACAATGAGCAGTTCTTC. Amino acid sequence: CASSTSGRVYNEQFF.

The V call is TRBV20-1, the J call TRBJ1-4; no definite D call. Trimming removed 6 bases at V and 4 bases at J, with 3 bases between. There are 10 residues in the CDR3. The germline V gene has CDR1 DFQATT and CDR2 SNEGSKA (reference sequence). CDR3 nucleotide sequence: TGCAGTGCGAGTAATGAAAAACTGTTTTTT. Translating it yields CSASNEKLFF.

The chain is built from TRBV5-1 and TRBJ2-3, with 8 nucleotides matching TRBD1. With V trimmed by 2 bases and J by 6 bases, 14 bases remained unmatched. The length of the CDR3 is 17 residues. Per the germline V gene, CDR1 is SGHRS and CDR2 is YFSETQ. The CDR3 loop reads CASSFTSRGQRGDTQYF. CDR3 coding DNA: TGCGCCAGCAGCTTCACTTCCAGGGGGCAAAGGGGGGATACGCAGTATTTT.

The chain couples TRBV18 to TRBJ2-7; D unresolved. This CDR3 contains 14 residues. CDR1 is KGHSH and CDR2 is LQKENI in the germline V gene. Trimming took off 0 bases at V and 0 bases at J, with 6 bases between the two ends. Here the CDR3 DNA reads TGTGCCAGCTCACCACCTTCGGTCTCCTACGAGCAGTACTTC. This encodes CASSPPSVSYEQYF.

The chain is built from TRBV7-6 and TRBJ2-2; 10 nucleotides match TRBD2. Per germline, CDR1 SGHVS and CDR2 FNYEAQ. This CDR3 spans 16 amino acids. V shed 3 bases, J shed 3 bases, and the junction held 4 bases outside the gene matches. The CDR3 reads CASSLRTSGYTGELFF. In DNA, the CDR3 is TGTGCCAGCAGCTTGCGGACTAGCGGATACACCGGGGAGCTGTTTTTT.

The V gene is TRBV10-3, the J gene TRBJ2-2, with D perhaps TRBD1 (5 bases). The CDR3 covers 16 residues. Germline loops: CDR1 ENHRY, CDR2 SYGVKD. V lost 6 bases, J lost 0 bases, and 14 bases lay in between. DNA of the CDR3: TGTGCCATCAGGGGGCCGGCCACAACGAACACCGGGGAGCTGTTTTTT. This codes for CAIRGPATTNTGELFF.

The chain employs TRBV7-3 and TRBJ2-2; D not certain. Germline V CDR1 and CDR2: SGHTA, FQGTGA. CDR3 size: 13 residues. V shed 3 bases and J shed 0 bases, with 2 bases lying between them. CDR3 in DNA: TGTGCCAGCAGCTTTACGAACACCGGGGAGCTGTTTTTT. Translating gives CASSFTNTGELFF. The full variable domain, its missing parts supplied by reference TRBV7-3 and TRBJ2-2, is GAGVSQTPSNKVTEKGKYVELRCDPISGHTALYWYRQSLGQGPEFLIYFQGTGAADDSGLPNDRFFAVRPEGSVSTLKIQRTERGDSAVYLCASSFTNTGELFFGEGSRLTVL.

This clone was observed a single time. Here the CDR3 reads CASSLASLPIETQYF. The DNA for the CDR3 is TGTGCCAGCAGCTTAGCTAGCCTCCCGATCGAGACCCAGTACTTC. The gene calls are TRBV5-4 and TRBJ2-5, with a weak D call TRBD2 (5 bases). CDR3 size: 15 residues. V dropped 2 bases and J dropped 5 bases, with 16 bases sitting between them. Germline CDR1 is SGHNT and CDR2 is YYREEE (reference sequence).

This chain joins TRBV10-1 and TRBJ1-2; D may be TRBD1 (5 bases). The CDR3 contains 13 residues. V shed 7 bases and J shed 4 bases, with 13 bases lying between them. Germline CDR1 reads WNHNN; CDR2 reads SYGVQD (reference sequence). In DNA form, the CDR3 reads TGCGCCAGCATCCCGGGGGGTGGCTATGGCTACACCTTC. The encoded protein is CASIPGGGYGYTF.

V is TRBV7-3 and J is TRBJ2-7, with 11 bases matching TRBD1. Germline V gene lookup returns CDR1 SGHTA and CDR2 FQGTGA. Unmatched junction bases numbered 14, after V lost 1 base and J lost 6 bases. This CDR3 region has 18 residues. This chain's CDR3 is CASSLIRGTGGSNGEQYF. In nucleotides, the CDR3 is TGTGCCAGCAGCTTAATAAGGGGGACAGGGGGTTCAAATGGCGAGCAGTACTTC.